The sequence of this T cell receptor (beta chain) was determined in a study of blood T cell repertoires in COVID-19. As for the study in general: COVID-19 samples, acute and convalescent, were from the United States, Italy and Spain. PBMCs, B-cell-depleted T cells, or T cells were the source of the cDNA or gDNA that made up the material.

Trimming stripped 3 bases from V and 7 bases from J, with 10 bases between. The CDR3 length is 12 residues. The germline CDR1 and CDR2 sequences are SGHRS and YFSETQ. Original analysis: Reference gene primers were amplified, and this amplification served to estimate nucleated cell counts. The table came from immunoSEQ multiplex PCR; TCRdb's copy has only in-frame clones and leaves some out. Clonal size and the V and J genes are those of that table, whereas D and trimming came from the DNA. Of more than 100,000 clones detected, approximately 81% appear once; the ten largest clones hold about 1.3%. Sample: peripheral blood. The TCR originated in a man aged 55-75 years with acute or convalescent COVID-19. This chain joins TRBV5-1 and TRBJ1-1; D is unresolved. DNA of the CDR3: TGCGCCAGCAGCTGGAGGCCCGATGAAGCTTTCTTT. This translates into CASSWRPDEAFF. Together with reference TRBV5-1 and TRBJ1-1, the CDR3 gives the full variable domain: KAGVTQTPRYLIKTRGQQVTLSCSPISGHRSVSWYQQTPGQGLQFLFEYFSETQRNKGNFPGRFSGRQFSNSRSEMNVSTLELGDSALYLCASSWRPDEAFFGQGTRLTVV.